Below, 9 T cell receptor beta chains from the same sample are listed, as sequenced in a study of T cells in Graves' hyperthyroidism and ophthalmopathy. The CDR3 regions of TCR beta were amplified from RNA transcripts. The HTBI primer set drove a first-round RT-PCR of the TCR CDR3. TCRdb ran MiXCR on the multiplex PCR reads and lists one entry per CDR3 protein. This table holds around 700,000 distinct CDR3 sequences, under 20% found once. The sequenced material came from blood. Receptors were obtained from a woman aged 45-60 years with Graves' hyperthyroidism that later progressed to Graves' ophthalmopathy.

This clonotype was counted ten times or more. The CDR3 spells CASTPTSGEIQETQYF. CDR3 sequence (DNA): TGTGCCAGCACCCCGACTAGCGGGGAGATCCAAGAGACCCAGTACTTC. V gene TRBV27 combines with J gene TRBJ2-5, with TRBD2 matching 11 bases. In germline, CDR1 is MNHEY, CDR2 SMNVEV (reference sequence). There are 16 residues in the CDR3. The V segment lost 7 bases and the J segment 1 base; nucleotides outside the gene matches: 8.

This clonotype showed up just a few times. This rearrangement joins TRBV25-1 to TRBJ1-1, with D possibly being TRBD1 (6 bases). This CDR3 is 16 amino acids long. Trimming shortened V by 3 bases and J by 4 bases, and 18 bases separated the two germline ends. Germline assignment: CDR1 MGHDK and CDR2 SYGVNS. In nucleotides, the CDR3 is TGTGCCAGCAGTGAGGCGACAGGCTGGGCGAGCACTGAAGCTTTCTTT. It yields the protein CASSEATGWASTEAFF.

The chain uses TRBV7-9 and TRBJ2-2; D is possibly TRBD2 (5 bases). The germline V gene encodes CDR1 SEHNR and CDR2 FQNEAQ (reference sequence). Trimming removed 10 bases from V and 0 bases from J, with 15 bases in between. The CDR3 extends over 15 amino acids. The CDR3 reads CAILSGDSNTGELFF. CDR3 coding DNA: TGTGCCATACTCAGCGGAGATTCGAACACCGGGGAGCTGTTTTTT.

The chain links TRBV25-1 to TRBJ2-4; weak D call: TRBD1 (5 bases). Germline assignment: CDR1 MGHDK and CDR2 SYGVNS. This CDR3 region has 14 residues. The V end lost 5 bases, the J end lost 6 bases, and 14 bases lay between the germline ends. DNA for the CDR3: TGTGCCAGCAGTCCGCAGGGTGTAGGAAACATTCAGTACTTC. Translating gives CASSPQGVGNIQYF.

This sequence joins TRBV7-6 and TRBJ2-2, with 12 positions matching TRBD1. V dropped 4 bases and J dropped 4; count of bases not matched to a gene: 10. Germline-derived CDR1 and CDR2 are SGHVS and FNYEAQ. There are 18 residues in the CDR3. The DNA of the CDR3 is TGTGCCAGCAGCTCCCCCGGGACAGGGGGCCTGGGCACCGGGGAGCTGTTTTTT. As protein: CASSSPGTGGLGTGELFF.

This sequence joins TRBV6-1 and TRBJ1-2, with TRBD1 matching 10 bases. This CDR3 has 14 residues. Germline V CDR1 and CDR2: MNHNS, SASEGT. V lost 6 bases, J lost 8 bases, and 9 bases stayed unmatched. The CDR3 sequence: CASSPGQGRQGYTF. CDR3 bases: TGTGCCAGCAGCCCGGGACAGGGGCGCCAAGGCTACACCTTC.

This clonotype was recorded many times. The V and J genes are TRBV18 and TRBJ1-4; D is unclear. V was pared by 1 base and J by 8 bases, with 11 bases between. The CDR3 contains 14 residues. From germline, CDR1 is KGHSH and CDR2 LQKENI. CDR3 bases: TGTGCCAGCTCACCACGGGGAGTGGGAGAAAAACTGTTTTTT. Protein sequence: CASSPRGVGEKLFF.

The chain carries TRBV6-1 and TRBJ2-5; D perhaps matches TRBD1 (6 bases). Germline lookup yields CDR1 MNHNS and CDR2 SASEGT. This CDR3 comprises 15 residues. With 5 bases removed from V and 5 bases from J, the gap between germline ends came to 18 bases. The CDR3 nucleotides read TGTGCCAGCAGTATGGAGCCGACAGGTTTCGAGACCCAGTACTTC. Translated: CASSMEPTGFETQYF.

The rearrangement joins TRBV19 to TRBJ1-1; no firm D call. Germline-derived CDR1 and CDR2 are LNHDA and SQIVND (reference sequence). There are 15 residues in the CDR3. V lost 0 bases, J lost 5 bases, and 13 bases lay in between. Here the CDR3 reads CASSIDPSARTEAFF. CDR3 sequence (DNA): TGTGCCAGTAGTATAGATCCTTCGGCGAGGACTGAAGCTTTCTTT.